These 12 T cell receptor beta chains originate from one sample sequenced in a study of OX40 agonist ivuxolimab in advanced cancers. The data were produced by immunoSEQ multiplex PCR, yet TCRdb's version contains in-frame clones alone and is incomplete. The sample lists 70,000 to 95,000 clones, 85% to 90% occurring once. This specimen consisted of CD4+ or CD8+ T cells sorted from blood, obtained in a trial of the OX40 agonist ivuxolimab. These receptors were collected from an adult with an advanced solid tumor such as melanoma, head and neck, liver or kidney cancer.

This rearrangement joins TRBV7-8 to TRBJ2-7; no firm D call. The CDR3 totals 13 residues. Germline-derived CDR1 and CDR2 are SGHVS and FQNEAQ. Trimming took off 1 base at V and 7 bases at J, with 11 bases between the two ends. CDR3 nucleotide sequence: TGTGCCAGCAGCTTAGGTGGGCGACGAGAGCAGTACTTC. It is translated as CASSLGGRREQYF.

The chain joins TRBV10-3 to TRBJ2-1, with a possible D match to TRBD2 (6 bases). Looked up from germline, CDR1 is ENHRY and CDR2 is SYGVKD. V gave up 0 bases and J gave up 8 bases, with 8 bases separating them. The CDR3 extends over 13 amino acids. CDR3 nucleotides: TGTGCCATCAGTGAGTCGGGGGGAGATGAGCAGTTCTTC. It yields the protein CAISESGGDEQFF.

This chain links TRBV6-5 with TRBJ1-1; TRBD1 is a possible D gene (5 bases). Deletions cut 4 bases from V and 5 bases from J, with 17 bases between. The CDR3 contains 15 residues. Germline V gene data show CDR1 as MNHEY and CDR2 as SVGAGI. The CDR3 region has the DNA TGTGCCAGCAGTTGGGGAGGGACCTCTTGGACTGAAGCTTTCTTT. Its translation is CASSWGGTSWTEAFF.

The J gene is TRBJ2-5, the V gene TRBV13; 12 bases agree with TRBD2. The J call may be faulty, since TRBJ2-7 better matches the DNA end. The CDR3 length is 16 residues. Germline loops: CDR1 PRHDT, CDR2 FYEKMQ (reference sequence). CDR3 nucleotide sequence: TGTGCCAGCAGCTTAGGCCTAGCGGGAGGGTCCTACGAGCAGTACTTC. This encodes CASSLGLAGGSYEQYF.

The V gene is TRBV7-3, the J gene TRBJ2-3; 7 nucleotides line up with TRBD1. CDR3 length equals 15 residues. With 4 bases clipped from V and 2 bases from J, the junction kept 6 bases outside the gene matches. Germline CDR1 reads SGHTA; CDR2 reads FQGTGA. This CDR3 is CASSSQGQYTDTQYF. The CDR3 DNA follows: TGTGCCAGCAGCTCACAGGGACAGTACACAGATACGCAGTATTTT.

The chain joins TRBV7-3 to TRBJ1-6, with D perhaps matching TRBD1 (6 bases). Looked up from germline, CDR1 is SGHTA and CDR2 is FQGTGA. The V gene lost 2 bases and the J gene lost 8 bases, with 13 bases spanning the gap. The CDR3 is 15 amino acids. The CDR3 spells CASSLLGGSDSPLHF. The CDR3 DNA sequence: TGTGCCAGCAGCTTACTAGGGGGATCCGATTCACCCCTCCACTTT.

This clone has only one observation. The rearrangement joins TRBV19 to TRBJ2-6; a possible D gene is TRBD1 (5 bases). CDR1 is LNHDA and CDR2 is SQIVND in the germline V gene (reference sequence). The length of the CDR3 is 17 residues. V was cut by 6 bases and J by 0 bases, with 15 bases left in between. CDR3 DNA: TGTGCCAGTAGAAGGGGAACGGTAAGCTCTGGGGCCAACGTCCTGACTTTC. This encodes CASRRGTVSSGANVLTF. The full variable domain, with the rest looked up from reference TRBV19 and TRBJ2-6, is DGGITQSPKYLFRKEGQNVTLSCEQNLNHDAMYWYRQDPGQGLRLIYYSQIVNDFQKGDIAEGYSVSREKKESFPLTVTSAQKNPTAFYLCASRRGTVSSGANVLTFGAGSRLTVL.

This clone was picked up a small number of times. This chain connects TRBV30 to TRBJ1-2; no firm D call. This CDR3 has 13 residues. V was trimmed by 0 bases and J by 4 bases, leaving 9 bases between them. Germline CDR1 GTSNPN, CDR2 SVGIG (reference sequence). This CDR3 reads CAWSVIPGYGYTF. CDR3 bases: TGTGCCTGGAGTGTAATTCCTGGCTATGGCTACACCTTC. The whole variable domain, remainder taken from reference TRBV30 and TRBJ1-2, is SQTIHQWPATLVQPVGSPLSLECTVEGTSNPNLYWYRQAAGRGLQLLFYSVGIGQISSEVPQNLSASRPQDRQFILSSKKLLLSDSGFYLCAWSVIPGYGYTFGSGTRLTVV.

This sequence joins TRBV27 and TRBJ1-3; D is unclear. This CDR3 comprises 16 residues. Trimming took off 0 bases at V and 0 bases at J, with 9 bases between the two ends. The V gene's germline CDR1 is MNHEY and CDR2 SMNVEV (reference sequence). The CDR3 sequence is CASSLSGWGSGNTIYF. DNA of the CDR3: TGTGCCAGCAGTTTATCTGGCTGGGGCTCTGGAAACACCATATATTTT.

In this sample, this clone turned up once. V gene TRBV7-3 combines with J gene TRBJ1-3; D not resolved. Trimming took 5 bases from V and 7 from J, leaving 18 bases between them. The CDR3 is made up of 15 amino acids. Germline assignment: CDR1 SGHTA and CDR2 FQGTGA. The CDR3 is CASSPSFVHWNTIYF. In DNA, the CDR3 is TGTGCCAGCAGCCCGAGTTTCGTGCATTGGAACACCATATATTTT.

V gene TRBV18 combines with J gene TRBJ2-2, with D possibly being TRBD1 (6 bases). The CDR3 has 17 amino acids. V dropped 5 bases and J dropped 4 bases, with 20 bases sitting between them. Germline V gene data show CDR1 as KGHSH and CDR2 as LQKENI. CDR3 nucleotides: TGTGCCAGCTCATCCCCTGCACAGGGCGGCGGCACCGGGGAGCTGTTTTTT. This codes for CASSSPAQGGGTGELFF.

The V call is TRBV9, the J call TRBJ2-3; D is undetermined. Trimming took off 2 bases at V and 0 bases at J, with 10 bases between the two ends. In germline, CDR1 is SGDLS, CDR2 YYNGEE. The CDR3 loop spans 15 amino acids. CDR3 residues: CASSVHAVSTDTQYF. The CDR3, as DNA: TGTGCCAGCAGCGTTCACGCGGTGAGCACAGATACGCAGTATTTT. Looking up the rest from reference TRBV9 and TRBJ2-3 gives the full variable domain: DSGVTQTPKHLITATGQRVTLRCSPRSGDLSVYWYQQSLDQGLQFLIQYYNGEERAKGNILERFSAQQFPDLHSELNLSSLELGDSALYFCASSVHAVSTDTQYFGPGTRLTVL.